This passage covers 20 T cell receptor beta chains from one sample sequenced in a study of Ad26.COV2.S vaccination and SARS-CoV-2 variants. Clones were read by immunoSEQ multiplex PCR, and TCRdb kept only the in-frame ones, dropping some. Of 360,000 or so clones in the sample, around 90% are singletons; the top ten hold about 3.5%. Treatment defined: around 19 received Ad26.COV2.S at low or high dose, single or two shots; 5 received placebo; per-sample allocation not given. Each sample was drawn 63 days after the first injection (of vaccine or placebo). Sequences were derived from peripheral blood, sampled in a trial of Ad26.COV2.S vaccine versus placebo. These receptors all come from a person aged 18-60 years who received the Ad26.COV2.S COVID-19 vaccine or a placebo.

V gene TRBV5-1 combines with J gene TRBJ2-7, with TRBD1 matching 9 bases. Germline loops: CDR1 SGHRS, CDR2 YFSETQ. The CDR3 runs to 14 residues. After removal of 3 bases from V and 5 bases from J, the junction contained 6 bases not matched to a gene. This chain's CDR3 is CASSSGQGTDEQYF. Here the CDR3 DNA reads TGCGCCAGCAGCTCAGGACAGGGGACCGACGAGCAGTACTTC.

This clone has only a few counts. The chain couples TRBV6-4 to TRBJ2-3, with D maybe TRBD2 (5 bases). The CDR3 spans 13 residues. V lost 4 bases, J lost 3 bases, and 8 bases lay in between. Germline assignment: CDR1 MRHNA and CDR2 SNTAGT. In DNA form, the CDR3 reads TGTGCCAGCAGTGTGAGCGGAACAGATACGCAGTATTTT. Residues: CASSVSGTDTQYF.

Written as DNA, the CDR3 is TGTGCCAGCCCGGCCCAGGGCACAGATACGCAGTATTTT. Its translation: CASPAQGTDTQYF. The genes are TRBV6-5 and TRBJ2-3, with unresolved D. Germline lookup yields CDR1 MNHEY and CDR2 SVGAGI. This CDR3 comprises 13 residues. V dropped 8 bases and J dropped 1 base, with 10 bases sitting between them.

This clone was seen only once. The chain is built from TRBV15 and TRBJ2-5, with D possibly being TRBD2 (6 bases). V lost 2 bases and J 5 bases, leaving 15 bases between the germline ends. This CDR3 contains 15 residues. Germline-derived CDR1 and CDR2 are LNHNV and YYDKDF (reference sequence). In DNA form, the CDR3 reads TGTGCCACCAGCAGAACCCGACTAGAAAGGGAGACCCAGTACTTC. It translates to CATSRTRLERETQYF.

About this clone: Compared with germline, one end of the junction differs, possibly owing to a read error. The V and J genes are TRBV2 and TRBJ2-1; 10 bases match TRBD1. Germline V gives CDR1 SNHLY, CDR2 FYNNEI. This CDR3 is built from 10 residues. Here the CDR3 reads CASMGTGAIF. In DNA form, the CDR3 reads TGTGCCAGCATGGGGACAGGGGCGATCTTC. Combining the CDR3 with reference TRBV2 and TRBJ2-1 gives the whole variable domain EPEVTQTPSHQVTQMGQEVILRCVPISNHLYFYWYRQILGQKVEFLVSFYNNEISEKSEIFDDQFSVERPDGSNFTLKIRSTKLEDSAMYFCASMGTGAIFGPGTRLTVL.

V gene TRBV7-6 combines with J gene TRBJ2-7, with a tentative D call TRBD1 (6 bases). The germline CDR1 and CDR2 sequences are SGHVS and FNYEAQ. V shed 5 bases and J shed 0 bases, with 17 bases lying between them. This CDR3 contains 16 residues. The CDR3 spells CASSLNSDSASYEQYF. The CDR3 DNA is TGTGCCAGCAGCCTTAATTCGGACAGCGCCTCCTACGAGCAGTACTTC.

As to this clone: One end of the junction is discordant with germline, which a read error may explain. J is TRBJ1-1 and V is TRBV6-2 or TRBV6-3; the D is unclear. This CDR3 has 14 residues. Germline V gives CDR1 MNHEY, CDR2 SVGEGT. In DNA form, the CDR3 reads TGTGCCAGCAGTTACTCGGCTCAACTCCTGAAGCTTCTCTTT. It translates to CASSYSAQLLKLLF.

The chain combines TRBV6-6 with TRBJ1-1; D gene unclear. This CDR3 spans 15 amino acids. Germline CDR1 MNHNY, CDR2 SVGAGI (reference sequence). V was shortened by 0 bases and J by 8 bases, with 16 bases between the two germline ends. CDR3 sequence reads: CASSYSFGVLAEAFF. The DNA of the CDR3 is TGTGCCAGCAGTTACTCGTTTGGTGTTCTCGCGGAAGCTTTCTTT.

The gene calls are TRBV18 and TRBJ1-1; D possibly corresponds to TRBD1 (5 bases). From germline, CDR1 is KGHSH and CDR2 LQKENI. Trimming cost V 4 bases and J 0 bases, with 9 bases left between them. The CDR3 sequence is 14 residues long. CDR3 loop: CASSQRQMNTEAFF. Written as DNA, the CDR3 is TGTGCCAGCTCACAACGACAGATGAACACTGAAGCTTTCTTT.

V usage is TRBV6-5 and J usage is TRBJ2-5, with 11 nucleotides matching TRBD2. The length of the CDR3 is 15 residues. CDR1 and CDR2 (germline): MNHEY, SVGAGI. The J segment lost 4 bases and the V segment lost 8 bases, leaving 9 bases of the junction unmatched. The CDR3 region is CASSPTSGAPETQYF. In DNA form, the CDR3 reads TGTGCCAGCTCCCCGACTAGCGGGGCACCAGAGACCCAGTACTTC.

CDR3 amino acids: CASSFAAPGDGYTF. CDR3 sequence (DNA): TGCGCCAGCAGCTTCGCAGCCCCGGGAGATGGCTACACCTTC. The chain couples TRBV5-1 to TRBJ1-2, with no clear D. V shed 2 bases and J shed 6 bases, with 14 bases lying between them. The CDR3 totals 14 residues. Germline V lookup: CDR1 SGHRS, CDR2 YFSETQ.

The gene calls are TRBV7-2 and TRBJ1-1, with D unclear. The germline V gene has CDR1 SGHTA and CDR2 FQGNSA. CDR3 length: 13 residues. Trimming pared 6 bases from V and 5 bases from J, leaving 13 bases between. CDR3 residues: CASSSQLGTEAFF. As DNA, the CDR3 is TGTGCCAGCAGTTCCCAGTTAGGGACTGAAGCTTTCTTT.

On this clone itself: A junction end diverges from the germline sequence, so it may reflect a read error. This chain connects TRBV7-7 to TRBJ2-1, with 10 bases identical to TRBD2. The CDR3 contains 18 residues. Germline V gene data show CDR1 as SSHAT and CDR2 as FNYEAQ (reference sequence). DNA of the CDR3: TGTGCTAGCAGCTTAGCTAAGCCTAGCGGGGGAGAGTACAATGAGCAGTTCTTC. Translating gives CASSLAKPSGGEYNEQFF. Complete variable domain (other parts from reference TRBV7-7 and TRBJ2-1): GAGVSQSPRYKVTKRGQDVTLRCDPISSHATLYWYQQALGQGPEFLTYFNYEAQPDKSGLPSDRFSAERPEGSISTLTIQRTEQRDSAMYRCASSLAKPSGGEYNEQFFGPGTRLTVL.

The CDR3 region has the DNA TGTGCCAGCAGCGGGGGGGCAGACACCGGGGAGCTGTTTTTT. Its translation: CASSGGADTGELFF. The gene calls are TRBV2 and TRBJ2-2; 8 bases fit TRBD2. This CDR3 has 14 residues. Germline V gene lookup returns CDR1 SNHLY and CDR2 FYNNEI. Trimming removed 6 bases from V and 3 bases from J; junction bases left unmatched: 3. Looking up the rest from reference TRBV2 and TRBJ2-2 gives the full variable domain: EPEVTQTPSHQVTQMGQEVILRCVPISNHLYFYWYRQILGQKVEFLVSFYNNEISEKSEIFDDQFSVERPDGSNFTLKIRSTKLEDSAMYFCASSGGADTGELFFGEGSRLTVL.

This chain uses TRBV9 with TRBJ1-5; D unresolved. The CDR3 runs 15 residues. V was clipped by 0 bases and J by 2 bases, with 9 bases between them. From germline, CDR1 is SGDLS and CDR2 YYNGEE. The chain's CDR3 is CASSVEGNGNQPQHF. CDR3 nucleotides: TGTGCCAGCAGCGTAGAAGGGAACGGCAATCAGCCCCAGCATTTT.

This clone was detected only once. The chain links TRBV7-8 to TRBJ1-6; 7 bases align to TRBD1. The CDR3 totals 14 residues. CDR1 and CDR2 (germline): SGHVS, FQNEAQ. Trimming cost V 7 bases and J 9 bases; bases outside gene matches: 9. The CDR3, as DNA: TGTGCCAGCACCCAGACGACAGGGTTTTCACCCCTCCACTTT. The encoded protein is CASTQTTGFSPLHF.

The CDR3 DNA is TGTGCCAGCAGTTCCCCCGGGACCCGCTACGAGCAGTACTTC. Amino acid sequence: CASSSPGTRYEQYF. The V gene is TRBV6-5, the J gene TRBJ2-7; D possibly matches TRBD1 or TRBD2 (5 bases each). This CDR3 is built from 14 residues. The V gene's germline CDR1 is MNHEY and CDR2 SVGAGI. Between the trimmed V and J ends, which lost 4 bases and 3 bases, there was a span of 13 bases.

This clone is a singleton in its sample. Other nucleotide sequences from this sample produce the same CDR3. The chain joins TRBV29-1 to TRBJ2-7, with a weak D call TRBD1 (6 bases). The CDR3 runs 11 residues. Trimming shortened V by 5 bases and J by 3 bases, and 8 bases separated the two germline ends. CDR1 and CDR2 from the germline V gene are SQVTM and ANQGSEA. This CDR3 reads CSVSDSYEQYF. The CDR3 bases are TGCAGCGTTTCGGACAGCTACGAGCAGTACTTC.

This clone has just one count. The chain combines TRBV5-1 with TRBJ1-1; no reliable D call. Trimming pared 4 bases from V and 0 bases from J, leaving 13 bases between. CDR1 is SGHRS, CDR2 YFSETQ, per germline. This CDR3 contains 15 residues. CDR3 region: CASSTRGEMNTEAFF. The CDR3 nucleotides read TGCGCCAGCAGCACCCGCGGGGAAATGAACACTGAAGCTTTCTTT.

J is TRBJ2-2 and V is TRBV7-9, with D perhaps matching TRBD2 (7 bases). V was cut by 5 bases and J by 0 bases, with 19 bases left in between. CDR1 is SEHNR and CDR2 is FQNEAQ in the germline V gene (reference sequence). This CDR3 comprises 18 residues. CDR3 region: CASSPGDQGTTNTGELFF. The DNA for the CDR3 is TGTGCCAGCAGCCCCGGGGACCAGGGGACTACGAACACCGGGGAGCTGTTTTTT.